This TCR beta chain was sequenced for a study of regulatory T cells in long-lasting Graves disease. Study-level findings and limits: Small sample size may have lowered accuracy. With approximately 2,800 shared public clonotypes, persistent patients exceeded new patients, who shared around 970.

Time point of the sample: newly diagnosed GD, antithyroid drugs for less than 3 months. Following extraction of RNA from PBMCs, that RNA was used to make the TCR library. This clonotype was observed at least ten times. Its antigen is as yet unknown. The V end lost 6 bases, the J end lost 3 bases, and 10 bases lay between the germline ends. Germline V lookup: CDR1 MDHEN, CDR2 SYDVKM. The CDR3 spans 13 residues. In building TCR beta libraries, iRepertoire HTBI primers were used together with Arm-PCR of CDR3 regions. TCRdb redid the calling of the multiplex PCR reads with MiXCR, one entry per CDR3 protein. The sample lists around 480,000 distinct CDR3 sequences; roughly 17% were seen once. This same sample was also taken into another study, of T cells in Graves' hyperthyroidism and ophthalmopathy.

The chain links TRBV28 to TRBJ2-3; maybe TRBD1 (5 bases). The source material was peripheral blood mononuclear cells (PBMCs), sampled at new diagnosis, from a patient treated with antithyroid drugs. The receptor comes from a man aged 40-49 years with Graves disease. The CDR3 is CASSFPGTDTQYF. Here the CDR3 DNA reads TGTGCCAGCAGCTTCCCAGGGACAGATACGCAGTATTTT.